These 15 T cell receptor beta chains were sequenced from one sample in a study of control samples from healthy donors and cancer patients. Using immunoSEQ multiplex PCR, the repertoire was profiled, and TCRdb retains in-frame clones only, with some absent. This sample has approximately 100,000 clones, with approximately 86% found just once. The source material was blood. The source of these receptors is a man aged 30 to 39 in good health.

V usage is TRBV19 and J usage is TRBJ2-1; 10 bases fit TRBD2. V lost 5 bases, J lost 9 bases, and 7 bases stayed unmatched. CDR3 length equals 14 residues. Germline V gene sequence: CDR1 LNHDA, CDR2 SQIVND (reference sequence). CDR3 in amino acids: CASSYTLAGAEQFF. The CDR3 DNA sequence: TGTGCCAGTAGTTATACTCTAGCGGGAGCTGAGCAGTTCTTC.

The chain has TRBV13 and TRBJ2-1; 11 bases are shared with TRBD2. The CDR3 has 17 residues. After removal of 4 bases from V and 3 bases from J, the junction contained 8 bases not matched to a gene. Germline V gives CDR1 PRHDT, CDR2 FYEKMQ (reference sequence). CDR3 sequence reads: CASSYPRLAGGYNEQFF. The CDR3 region has the DNA TGTGCCAGCAGCTACCCCCGGCTAGCGGGAGGCTACAATGAGCAGTTCTTC. Full variable domain (remainder filled in from reference TRBV13 and TRBJ2-1): AAGVIQSPRHLIKEKRETATLKCYPIPRHDTVYWYQQGPGQDPQFLISFYEKMQSDKGSIPDRFSAQQFSDYHSELNMSSLELGDSALYFCASSYPRLAGGYNEQFFGPGTRLTVL.

The gene calls are TRBV7-9 and TRBJ1-1; D remains ambiguous. The CDR3 is 15 residues long. Per germline, CDR1 SEHNR and CDR2 FQNEAQ (reference sequence). V was cut by 5 bases and J by 3 bases, with 16 bases left in between. The CDR3 here is CASSPSSPEDTEAFF. DNA for the CDR3: TGTGCCAGCAGCCCTTCAAGTCCGGAGGACACTGAAGCTTTCTTT.

There are a few counts of this clone. The chain recombines TRBV3-1 (or the pseudogene TRBV3-2) with TRBJ1-1; D perhaps matches TRBD1 (5 bases). The germline V gene has CDR1 LGHDT and CDR2 YNNKEL (reference sequence). The CDR3 totals 13 residues. V was pared by 5 bases and J by 3 bases, with 10 bases between. The CDR3 bases are TGTGCCAGCAGCAATCAGGGTGACACTGAAGCTTTCTTT. It is translated as CASSNQGDTEAFF.

V and J are TRBV10-1 and TRBJ2-2, with a possible D match to TRBD1 (6 bases). V dropped 7 bases and J dropped 3 bases, with 15 bases sitting between them. CDR1 and CDR2 (germline): WNHNN, SYGVQD (reference sequence). The CDR3 is made up of 15 amino acids. CDR3 coding DNA: TGCGCCAGCATACCTGAGGGGGACGACACCGGGGAGCTGTTTTTT. Translation: CASIPEGDDTGELFF.

This clone was counted only a few times. The rearrangement uses TRBV11-3 and TRBJ2-5, with 7 bases lining up with TRBD2. Germline V gene data show CDR1 as SGHNT and CDR2 as YENEEA. The CDR3 covers 14 residues. Unmatched junction bases numbered 4, after V lost 1 base and J lost 5 bases. The CDR3 here is CASSLGGRGETQYF. Written as DNA, the CDR3 is TGTGCCAGCAGCTTAGGAGGGAGGGGTGAGACCCAGTACTTC.

The gene calls are TRBV27 and TRBJ2-3; tentative D call: TRBD2 (6 bases). The CDR3 spans 14 residues. V lost 3 bases and J 1 base, leaving 8 bases between the germline ends. Germline V gene lookup returns CDR1 MNHEY and CDR2 SMNVEV (reference sequence). CDR3 DNA: TGTGCCAGCAGTTTGGCTAGCGGCACAGATACGCAGTATTTT. Translated, it gives CASSLASGTDTQYF.

V usage is TRBV19 and J usage is TRBJ2-2; 7 positions agree with TRBD2. Germline V CDR1 and CDR2: LNHDA, SQIVND (reference sequence). V dropped 3 bases and J dropped 1; count of bases not matched to a gene: 5. The CDR3 has 16 residues. CDR3 DNA: TGTGCCAGTAGTATCTGGCTAGCGGAGAACACCGGGGAGCTGTTTTTT. It yields the protein CASSIWLAENTGELFF. The full variable domain, its missing parts supplied by reference TRBV19 and TRBJ2-2, is DGGITQSPKYLFRKEGQNVTLSCEQNLNHDAMYWYRQDPGQGLRLIYYSQIVNDFQKGDIAEGYSVSREKKESFPLTVTSAQKNPTAFYLCASSIWLAENTGELFFGEGSRLTVL.

This chain links TRBV7-9 with TRBJ2-7; no definite D call. The CDR3 is 13 amino acids. V was trimmed by 5 bases and J by 4 bases, leaving 12 bases between them. From germline, CDR1 is SEHNR and CDR2 FQNEAQ (reference sequence). The DNA of the CDR3 is TGTGCCAGCAGCCCTTGGACGGATTACGAGCAGTACTTC. Its protein is CASSPWTDYEQYF.

The chain joins TRBV4-2 to TRBJ1-2; D is unresolved. V was shortened by 0 bases and J by 1 base, with 6 bases between the two germline ends. This CDR3 contains 14 residues. Looked up from germline, CDR1 is LGHNA and CDR2 is YNFKEQ. The CDR3, as DNA: TGTGCCAGCAGCCAAGATCGGGTTAACTATGGCTACACCTTC. Translation: CASSQDRVNYGYTF.

The chain recombines TRBV21-1 with TRBJ1-1. TRBV21-1 is reported as a pseudogene. The length of the CDR3 is 15 residues. The CDR3 loop reads CASSMNPGGNTEAFF. CDR3 nucleotide sequence: TGTGCCAGCAGCATGAATCCTGGGGGGAACACTGAAGCTTTCTTT.

This rearrangement joins TRBV7-9 to TRBJ1-1; no clear D. The CDR3 consists of 16 residues. Germline V gene sequence: CDR1 SEHNR, CDR2 FQNEAQ (reference sequence). The V gene lost 0 bases and the J gene lost 1 base, with 12 bases spanning the gap. This CDR3 is CASSLAPSPQNTEAFF. The CDR3 DNA is TGTGCCAGCAGCTTAGCACCTTCCCCTCAGAACACTGAAGCTTTCTTT. The full variable domain, its missing parts supplied by reference TRBV7-9 and TRBJ1-1, is DTGVSQNPRHKITKRGQNVTFRCDPISEHNRLYWYRQTLGQGPEFLTYFQNEAQLEKSRLLSDRFSAERPKGSFSTLEIQRTEQGDSAMYLCASSLAPSPQNTEAFFGQGTRLTVV.

This chain's CDR3 is CASSPRPGGDSYNEQFF. DNA for the CDR3: TGTGCCAGCAGTCCCCGTCCCGGCGGGGACTCCTACAATGAGCAGTTCTTC. The V call is TRBV6-6, the J call TRBJ2-1; TRBD2 might be the D (6 bases). CDR3 length equals 17 residues. The germline gives CDR1 MNHNY, CDR2 SVGAGI (reference sequence). Trimming left V 5 bases short and J 0 bases short, with 17 bases between.

The chain uses TRBV15 and TRBJ1-6; D not resolved. Trimming cost V 0 bases and J 10 bases, with 7 bases left between them. The CDR3 has 13 amino acids. Germline lookup yields CDR1 LNHNV and CDR2 YYDKDF (reference sequence). This chain's CDR3 is CATSRDSSSPLHF. CDR3 bases: TGTGCCACCAGCAGAGATTCTTCCTCACCCCTCCACTTT.

The chain recombines TRBV28 with TRBJ1-4; 8 bases fit TRBD1. CDR3 length equals 15 residues. The J segment lost 5 bases and the V segment lost 5 bases, leaving 7 bases of the junction unmatched. In germline, CDR1 is MDHEN, CDR2 SYDVKM. CDR3 sequence reads: CASSETGAGNEKLFF. CDR3 nucleotide sequence: TGTGCCAGCAGTGAGACAGGGGCGGGAAATGAAAAACTGTTTTTT.